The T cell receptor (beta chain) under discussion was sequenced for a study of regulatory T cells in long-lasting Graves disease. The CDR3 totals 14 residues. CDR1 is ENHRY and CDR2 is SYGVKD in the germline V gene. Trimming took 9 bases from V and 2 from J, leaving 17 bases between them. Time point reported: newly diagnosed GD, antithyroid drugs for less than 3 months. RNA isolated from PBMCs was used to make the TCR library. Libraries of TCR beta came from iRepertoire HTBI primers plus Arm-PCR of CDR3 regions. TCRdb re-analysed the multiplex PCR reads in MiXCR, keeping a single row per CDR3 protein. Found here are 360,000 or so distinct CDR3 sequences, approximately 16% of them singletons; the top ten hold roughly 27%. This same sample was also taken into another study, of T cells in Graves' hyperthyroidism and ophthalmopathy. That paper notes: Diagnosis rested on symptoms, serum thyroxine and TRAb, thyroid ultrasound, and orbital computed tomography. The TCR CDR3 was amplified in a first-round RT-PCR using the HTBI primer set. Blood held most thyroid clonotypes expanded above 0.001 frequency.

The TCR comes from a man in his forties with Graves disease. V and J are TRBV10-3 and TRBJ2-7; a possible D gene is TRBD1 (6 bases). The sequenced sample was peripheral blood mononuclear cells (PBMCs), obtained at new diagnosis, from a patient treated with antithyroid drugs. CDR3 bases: TGTGCCATACAACCGGGACAACCGCCCTACGAGCAGTACTTC. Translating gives CAIQPGQPPYEQYF.